There are many counts of the clone carrying this T cell receptor (beta chain). The data stem from a study of T-cell reconstitution after alpha-beta-depleted transplantation in children. The TCRbeta library was prepared with unique molecular identifiers. In TCRdb, the PCR reads were re-called with MiXCR into one record per CDR3 protein. The repertoire consists of about half a million distinct CDR3 sequences, with around 12% occurring once and the leading ten covering less than 6.5%. In germline, CDR1 is SQVTM, CDR2 ANQGSEA. There are 13 residues in the CDR3. V lost 5 bases and J 2 bases, leaving 10 bases between the germline ends.

This sequence was found in a human donor who donated a stem cell graft to a child with combined immunodeficiency. The sample here was PBMCs from the stem cell graft donor, taken from the stem cell graft. The chain links TRBV29-1 to TRBJ1-5; D call uncertain. CDR3 protein: CSVSLGGNQPQHF. The CDR3 DNA follows: TGCAGCGTTTCCTTGGGAGGCAATCAGCCCCAGCATTTT.